The 4 T cell receptor beta chains in this list originate from one sample, sequenced in a study of somatic mutations in cytotoxic T cells in rheumatoid arthritis. Data came from immunoSEQ multiplex PCR; TCRdb stores just in-frame clones and leaves some out. The profile covers 20,000 to 25,000 clones, with approximately 81% appearing a single time and approximately 3.8% taken by the ten largest. The sample consisted of CD8+ T cells sorted from blood. Receptors were obtained from an adult with rheumatoid arthritis.

The genes are TRBV7-9 and TRBJ2-7; D uncertain. Per the germline V gene, CDR1 is SEHNR and CDR2 is FQNEAQ (reference sequence). Trimming left V 5 bases short and J 1 base short, with 9 bases between. The CDR3 totals 13 residues. CDR3 bases: TGTGCCAGCAGCCGCGCTGATTCCTACGAGCAGTACTTC. It translates to CASSRADSYEQYF.

DNA of the CDR3: TGCGCCAGCAGCTTGGCGGGGAAAGTGGGACAGCCCCAGCATTTT. Amino acid sequence: CASSLAGKVGQPQHF. The V and J genes are TRBV5-1 and TRBJ1-5; no definite D call. Trimming shortened V by 0 bases and J by 7 bases, and 14 bases separated the two germline ends. The CDR3 has 15 amino acids. Per the germline V gene, CDR1 is SGHRS and CDR2 is YFSETQ.

The chain has TRBV29-1 and TRBJ2-7; D not certain. The germline V and J ends were trimmed by 1 base and 0 bases, with 4 bases remaining between them. The V gene's germline CDR1 is SQVTM and CDR2 ANQGSEA. This CDR3 contains 12 residues. The CDR3 loop is CSVEGSSYEQYF. In nucleotides, the CDR3 is TGCAGCGTTGAAGGCAGCTCCTACGAGCAGTACTTC.

This rearrangement joins TRBV29-1 to TRBJ1-1, with D unresolved. CDR3 size: 13 residues. Trimming removed 5 bases at V and 3 bases at J, with 13 bases between. The V gene's germline CDR1 is SQVTM and CDR2 ANQGSEA. The chain's CDR3 is CSVKRPGDTEAFF. The CDR3 DNA reads TGCAGCGTTAAACGACCGGGAGACACTGAAGCTTTCTTT.